Below, 16 T cell receptor beta chains from the same sample are listed, as sequenced in a study of T cells in localized non-small cell lung cancer. Measured with immunoSEQ multiplex PCR; TCRdb has only the in-frame clones, and not every one. The sample contains tens of thousands of clones, 88% of which appear only once. The sequenced sample was PBMCs, obtained before any cancer treatment. These TCRs come from a man aged 35 to 69 with stage II squamous cell lung carcinoma.

The chain recombines TRBV5-1 with TRBJ2-5, with D perhaps being TRBD1 or TRBD2 (6 bases each). The CDR3 covers 17 residues. Per germline, CDR1 SGHRS and CDR2 YFSETQ. The V gene lost 4 bases and the J gene lost 1 base, with 20 bases spanning the gap. In DNA, the CDR3 is TGCGCCAGCAGCGGAGGGGGTCAAACTTGGGGCCAAGAGACCCAGTACTTC. Translated, it gives CASSGGGQTWGQETQYF.

V and J are TRBV6-1 and TRBJ2-3; D ambiguous. The CDR3 totals 15 residues. Trimming removed 3 bases from V and 0 bases from J, with 10 bases in between. Germline values: CDR1 MNHNS, CDR2 SASEGT. CDR3 DNA: TGTGCCAGCAGTGAGGGCCTCTTGAGCACAGATACGCAGTATTTT. Translated: CASSEGLLSTDTQYF.

This clone was seen a single time. The V and J genes are TRBV4-3 and TRBJ1-2; 8 bases match TRBD1. The V gene end was trimmed by 0 bases and the J gene end by 4 bases; junction bases not matched to a gene: 10. This CDR3 has 17 amino acids. CDR1 and CDR2 from the germline V gene are LGHNA and YSLEER. The CDR3 DNA reads as TGCGCCAGCAGCCAAGATCACGGACAGGGATACCCCTATGGCTACACCTTC. Protein product: CASSQDHGQGYPYGYTF.

The chain joins TRBV4-1 to TRBJ1-6; no definite D call. Germline CDR1 reads MGHRA; CDR2 reads YSYEKL. The V gene lost 3 bases and the J gene lost 7 bases, with 7 bases spanning the gap. The CDR3 contains 13 residues. CDR3 bases: TGCGCCAGCAGCCAGGGCCAGAATTCACCCCTCCACTTT. Protein product: CASSQGQNSPLHF.

The CDR3 here is CASSPAQGGTYEQYF. Here the CDR3 DNA reads TGCGCCAGCAGCCCCGCGCAGGGCGGGACCTACGAGCAGTACTTC. The V gene is TRBV5-1, the J gene TRBJ2-7, with TRBD2 as a possible D gene (6 bases). The CDR3 is 15 residues long. The V and J ends lost 4 bases and 2 bases respectively, with 16 bases between them. Germline V CDR1 and CDR2: SGHRS, YFSETQ.

This clone has a single count. The chain carries TRBV5-1 and TRBJ2-3, with TRBD2 matching over 12 bases. Germline values: CDR1 SGHRS, CDR2 YFSETQ. J gave up 7 bases and V 4 bases, and 10 bases lay outside the gene matches. The CDR3 loop spans 16 amino acids. CDR3 loop: CASSLMTSGSENTQYF. The CDR3 DNA follows: TGCGCCAGCAGCCTAATGACTAGCGGGAGTGAAAATACGCAGTATTTT.

This rearrangement joins TRBV18 to TRBJ2-3; D gene ambiguous. The V and J ends lost 1 base and 2 bases respectively, with 7 bases between them. There are 14 residues in the CDR3. CDR1 is KGHSH, CDR2 LQKENI, per germline. The CDR3 reads CASSPRWATDTQYF. The CDR3 DNA reads TGTGCCAGCTCACCACGATGGGCCACAGATACGCAGTATTTT.

This chain links TRBV19 with TRBJ1-1; D ambiguous. The germline gives CDR1 LNHDA, CDR2 SQIVND (reference sequence). Trimming took off 3 bases at V and 1 base at J, with 6 bases between the two ends. The CDR3 covers 13 residues. The CDR3 nucleotides are TGTGCCAGTAGTATCAGCGGGAACACTGAAGCTTTCTTT. It codes for CASSISGNTEAFF.

V is TRBV6-1 and J is TRBJ2-3; 15 positions agree with TRBD2. This CDR3 has 16 residues. Looked up from germline, CDR1 is MNHNS and CDR2 is SASEGT. Unmatched junction bases numbered 7, after V lost 1 base and J lost 11 bases. As DNA, the CDR3 is TGTGCCAGCAGTGAAGTTAGTGGACTAGCGGGGGGGATGCAGTATTTT. Encoded protein: CASSEVSGLAGGMQYF.

The rearrangement links TRBV27 to TRBJ2-1, with 11 bases matching TRBD2. J lost 0 bases, V lost 0 bases, and 4 bases had no gene match. Germline CDR1 and CDR2: MNHEY and SMNVEV (reference sequence). The CDR3 length is 18 residues. The CDR3 sequence: CASSLSGLAVGSYNEQFF. In DNA form, the CDR3 reads TGTGCCAGCAGTTTATCGGGACTAGCGGTAGGCTCCTACAATGAGCAGTTCTTC.

This chain joins TRBV7-9 and TRBJ1-2, with D possibly TRBD1 on 5 matching bases. CDR3 length equals 12 residues. CDR1 is SEHNR, CDR2 FQNEAQ, per germline (reference sequence). Trimming removed 7 bases at V and 4 bases at J, with 10 bases between. Here the CDR3 DNA reads TGTGCCAGCATCGGAGACAGCTATGGCTACACCTTC. It specifies CASIGDSYGYTF.

The chain employs TRBV27 and TRBJ2-7; a weak D match, TRBD2 (5 bases). The CDR3 is made up of 16 amino acids. Germline V lookup: CDR1 MNHEY, CDR2 SMNVEV (reference sequence). V was shortened by 0 bases and J by 3 bases, with 15 bases between the two germline ends. The CDR3 DNA sequence: TGTGCCAGCAGTTTATCGGCAAGAGGGCGGATCTACGAGCAGTACTTC. Its protein product is CASSLSARGRIYEQYF.

The chain uses TRBV6-6 and TRBJ2-7; 8 bases are shared with TRBD2. CDR1 is MNHNY, CDR2 SVGAGI, per germline (reference sequence). This CDR3 contains 15 residues. V was pared by 10 bases and J by 0 bases, with 11 bases of the junction left unmatched. CDR3 DNA: TGTGCCACCAGAACTAGCGGCCGGAGCTCCTACGAGCAGTACTTC. Its protein product is CATRTSGRSSYEQYF.

Details on this clone: Other nucleotide sequences from this sample produce the same CDR3. The chain employs TRBV18 and TRBJ1-2; TRBD1 might be the D (6 bases). Germline values: CDR1 KGHSH, CDR2 LQKENI. Trimming pared 4 bases from V and 5 bases from J, leaving 11 bases between. The CDR3 is 13 amino acids. CDR3 protein: CASSQGGDYGYTF. In nucleotides, the CDR3 is TGTGCCAGCTCACAAGGGGGGGATTATGGCTACACCTTC.

The chain carries TRBV29-1 and TRBJ2-6; D could derive from TRBD1 or TRBD2 (5 bases each). CDR3 size: 15 residues. Looked up from germline, CDR1 is SQVTM and CDR2 is ANQGSEA. V lost 5 bases and J lost 4, with 15 bases in between. The CDR3 region has the DNA TGCAGCGTTTGTCTCTCCGGGGCCGGGGCCAACGTCCTGACTTTC. Translating it yields CSVCLSGAGANVLTF.

This chain joins TRBV6-5 and TRBJ2-7; no clear D. The CDR3 runs 14 residues. V lost 5 bases to trimming and J lost 5 bases, with 16 bases between them. Germline lookup yields CDR1 MNHEY and CDR2 SVGAGI. The CDR3 bases are TGTGCCAGCAGTAAGGGTTCGGTTGGCAACGAGCAGTACTTC. Protein: CASSKGSVGNEQYF.